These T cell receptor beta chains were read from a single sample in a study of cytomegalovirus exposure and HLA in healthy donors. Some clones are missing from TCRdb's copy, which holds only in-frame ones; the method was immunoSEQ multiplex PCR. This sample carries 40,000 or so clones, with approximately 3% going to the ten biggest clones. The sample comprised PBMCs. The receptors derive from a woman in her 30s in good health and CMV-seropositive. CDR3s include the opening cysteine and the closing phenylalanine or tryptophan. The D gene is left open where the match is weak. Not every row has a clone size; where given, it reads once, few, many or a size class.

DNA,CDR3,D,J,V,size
TGTGCCAGCAACACGCGGGGAAACACCATATATTTT,CASNTRGNTIYF,-,TRBJ1-3,TRBV28,-
TGTGCCAGCTCACCAGCCGGTGACACCGGGGAGCTGTTTTTT,CASSPAGDTGELFF,-,TRBJ2-2,TRBV18,-
TGTGCCAGCTCACCGGACTTGGAAGAGACCCAGTACTTC,CASSPDLEETQYF,-,TRBJ2-5,TRBV18,-
TGCGCCAGCAGCCCAAAAGCGGTTGTATTGGGACTACAAGAGACCCAGTACTTC,CASSPKAVVLGLQETQYF,TRBD2,TRBJ2-5,TRBV4-1,-
TGCGCCAGCAGCTTGGGCGGACAGGGGGCAGAGACCCAGTACTTC,CASSLGGQGAETQYF,TRBD1,TRBJ2-5,TRBV5-1,-
TGTGCCACCAACCGGGGGGGCGGATCCTACGAGCAGTACTTC,CATNRGGGSYEQYF,TRBD2,TRBJ2-7,TRBV15,-
TGTGCCAGTAGTAACCAGGGACTTTACAACACCGGGGAGCTGTTTTTT,CASSNQGLYNTGELFF,-,TRBJ2-2,TRBV19,-
TGTGCCAGCAGTCTGAATGGGGAGGCAGGGACTGAAGCTTTCTTT,CASSLNGEAGTEAFF,-,TRBJ1-1,TRBV6-1,-
TGTGCCAGCAGCCTAGACAGTGAAGGAAACACCATATATTTT,CASSLDSEGNTIYF,-,TRBJ1-3,TRBV6-1,-
TGTGCCAGCAGCTCCGGGGGGACCAACACCGGGGAGCTGTTTTTT,CASSSGGTNTGELFF,TRBD2,TRBJ2-2,TRBV5-4,-
TGTGCCAGCAGTTCCTTTGGACAGGCGGTCGACCACGAAAAACTGTTTTTT,CASSSFGQAVDHEKLFF,TRBD1,TRBJ1-4,TRBV11-3,-
TGTGCCAGCAGTGAAGCATGGGACAGGGGCCCCACTGAAGCTTTCTTT,CASSEAWDRGPTEAFF,TRBD1,TRBJ1-1,TRBV6-1,-
TGTGCCAGCAGACCTCGGACAGACACCTACGAGCAGTACTTC,CASRPRTDTYEQYF,-,TRBJ2-7,TRBV28,-
TGTGCCAGCAGCTTGGACAGAAAAGATGAAAAACTGTTTTTT,CASSLDRKDEKLFF,-,TRBJ1-4,TRBV7-2,-
TGCGCCAGCAGCCTCTATGGAGGGACCGGGGAGCTGTTTTTT,CASSLYGGTGELFF,-,TRBJ2-2,TRBV5-1,-
TGTGCCAGCAGTGAAGGGGCGCTGGAGGGAAACTATGGCTACACCTTC,CASSEGALEGNYGYTF,-,TRBJ1-2,TRBV2,-
TGTGCCAGCAGCGCCCCCGGACTAGCGGGGGGGCGGAACGAGCAGTACTTC,CASSAPGLAGGRNEQYF,TRBD2,TRBJ2-7,TRBV11-2,-
TGTGCCAGCAGCTCAACGAGGGGGCAGAATAATTCACCCCTCCACTTT,CASSSTRGQNNSPLHF,TRBD1,TRBJ1-6,TRBV7-8,-
TGTGCCAGCAGCTTAGAAGTGGCAGGGGCCAGGAACACTGAAGCTTTCTTT,CASSLEVAGARNTEAFF,-,TRBJ1-1,TRBV7-9,medium-sized
TGTGCCAGCAGCTTAGGGCTGGACAGATTCTACGAGCAGTACTTC,CASSLGLDRFYEQYF,-,TRBJ2-7,TRBV11-3,-
TGTGCCAGCAGTAATAGCGGGGGGGCCTTGGGGGAGCAGTTCTTC,CASSNSGGALGEQFF,TRBD2,TRBJ2-1,TRBV6-5,-
TGTGCCAGCAGCTTAGGATTGCTAGCGGGGGGGCACGTTGAGCAGTTCTTC,CASSLGLLAGGHVEQFF,TRBD2,TRBJ2-1,TRBV7-2,-
TGTGCCAGTACCCTCACGCGCGGTGGCACTGAAGCTTTCTTT,CASTLTRGGTEAFF,-,TRBJ1-1,TRBV19,-
TGTGCCAGCAGTTACCAGGGTAATCAGCCCCAGCATTTT,CASSYQGNQPQHF,-,TRBJ1-5,TRBV6-6,-
TGTGCCAGCACACAGGGGGCTCGAGGGACCCAGTACTTC,CASTQGARGTQYF,TRBD1,TRBJ2-5,TRBV19,-
TGCGCCAGCAGCTTGGGTAGACTAGCGGTGCAGGATACGCAGTATTTT,CASSLGRLAVQDTQYF,TRBD2,TRBJ2-3,TRBV7-8,-
TGTGCCAGCAGCTTAGTTTCAGGGAACCCAGATACGCAGTATTTT,CASSLVSGNPDTQYF,-,TRBJ2-3,TRBV7-9,-